Listed below are T cell receptor beta chains from one sample, sequenced in a study of cytomegalovirus exposure and HLA in healthy donors. Sequencing used immunoSEQ multiplex PCR; TCRdb keeps in-frame clones, though not all of them. This table holds approximately 240,000 clones, approximately 84% found once. Specimen: PBMCs. The receptors stem from a woman in her thirties or forties in good health and CMV-seronegative. Both conserved end residues are part of each CDR3. D genes are given only for firm matches. Some rows mark clone size as missing; the rest say once, few, many or name a class of expanded clone.

once | - | TRBJ2-2 | TRBV19 | CASSIGGGSYTGELFF | TGTGCCAGTAGTATAGGCGGGGGCAGCTACACCGGGGAGCTGTTTTTT
- | - | TRBJ1-1 | TRBV5-4 | CASSPNAGTEAFF | TGTGCCAGCAGCCCAAATGCAGGCACTGAAGCTTTCTTT
- | - | TRBJ1-2 | TRBV2 | CASTRAITDNYGYTF | TGTGCCAGCACGAGGGCCATAACAGACAACTATGGCTACACCTTC
- | - | TRBJ1-4 | TRBV5-1 | CASRAATNEKLFF | TGCGCCAGCAGGGCTGCAACTAATGAAAAACTGTTTTTT
- | TRBD2 | TRBJ2-3 | TRBV27 | CASSLSGLASTDTQYF | TGTGCCAGCAGTTTATCAGGACTAGCGTCCACAGATACGCAGTATTTT
- | TRBD1 | TRBJ1-4 | TRBV6-1 | CASTGDTEKLFF | TGTGCTAGTACAGGGGATACTGAAAAACTGTTTTTT
- | TRBD2 | TRBJ2-5 | TRBV7-2 | CASSLAGLAGGQTQYF | TGTGCCAGCAGCTTAGCTGGGCTAGCGGGGGGCCAGACCCAGTACTTC
- | - | TRBJ2-2 | TRBV5-5 | CASSPPGDRAGELFF | TGTGCCAGCAGCCCTCCAGGGGATAGGGCCGGGGAGCTGTTTTTT
few | - | TRBJ1-1 | TRBV6-6 | CASTPRGANTEAFF | TGTGCCAGCACCCCGCGGGGGGCGAACACTGAAGCTTTCTTT
- | TRBD1 | TRBJ2-3 | TRBV11-2 | CASSTTKGDRASTDTQYF | TGTGCCAGCAGCACAACCAAAGGGGACAGAGCTAGCACAGATACGCAGTATTTT
- | - | TRBJ2-7 | TRBV11-3 | CASSLRGSYEQYF | TGTGCCAGCAGCCTACGGGGGTCCTACGAGCAGTACTTC